These 20 T cell receptor beta chains came from one sample sequenced in a study of identical twins. TCRdb reprocessed the 5' RACE reads via MiXCR and lists one record per CDR3 protein. The data hold some 500,000 distinct CDR3 sequences, with roughly a fifth observed a single time. In addition, the sample was reused for a study of T cells expressing NK-cell markers.

The material sequenced was CD4+ T cells sorted from blood. Every receptor here comes from a woman between 18 and 29 years old in good health.

This clonotype was recorded a few times. CDR3 in amino acids: CSATIRGAPGEQYF. CDR3 nucleotide sequence: TGCAGTGCTACGATTCGGGGGGCGCCTGGAGAGCAGTACTTC. The rearrangement uses TRBV20-1 and TRBJ2-7; tentatively, D is TRBD2 (7 bases). CDR3 size: 14 residues. From germline, CDR1 is DFQATT and CDR2 SNEGSKA (reference sequence). V was cut by 4 bases and J by 7 bases, with 20 bases left in between.

This clonotype has just a few counts. The chain has TRBV3-1 and TRBJ1-6; D is unresolved. The CDR3 is 15 amino acids. With 4 bases removed from V and 5 bases from J, the gap between germline ends came to 12 bases. Germline CDR1 and CDR2: LGHDT and YNNKEL (reference sequence). The CDR3: CASSLIPRNNSPLHF. CDR3 in DNA: TGTGCCAGCAGCCTTATACCGAGGAATAATTCACCCCTCCACTTT.

The chain is built from TRBV2 and TRBJ2-5; tentative D call: TRBD1 (7 bases). Trimming took 2 bases from V and 6 from J, leaving 16 bases between them. The CDR3 is 15 residues long. Germline values: CDR1 SNHLY, CDR2 FYNNEI. The CDR3 coding sequence is TGTGCCAGCAGTGAACAGGGGGGAATGTCCAAGACCCAGTACTTC. Translating gives CASSEQGGMSKTQYF.

The chain carries TRBV9 and TRBJ2-1; TRBD2 matches at 10 bases. The junction had 2 bases not matched to a gene; V was cut back by 3 bases and J by 2 bases. Germline CDR1 reads SGDLS; CDR2 reads YYNGEE. The length of the CDR3 is 15 residues. The CDR3 reads CASSGLAGAYNEQFF. The CDR3 bases are TGTGCCAGCAGCGGGCTAGCGGGGGCCTACAATGAGCAGTTCTTC.

This clonotype appeared a few times. The chain has TRBV6-5 and TRBJ2-2; D remains unclear. Germline CDR1 reads MNHEY; CDR2 reads SVGAGI. The V end was cut by 3 bases, the J end by 4 bases, with 9 bases between. There are 14 residues in the CDR3. The CDR3 spells CASSYYGSTGELFF. The DNA for the CDR3 is TGTGCCAGCAGTTATTACGGTAGCACCGGGGAGCTGTTTTTT.

The table lists this clonotype with a few counts. The V call is TRBV24-1, the J call TRBJ2-3; TRBD2 agrees at 14 bases. Per germline, CDR1 KGHDR and CDR2 SFDVKD. This CDR3 contains 16 residues. V lost 4 bases to trimming and J lost 4 bases; unmatched junction nucleotides: 3. The CDR3 is CATSDRLAGGADTQYF. Here the CDR3 DNA reads TGTGCCACCAGTGACCGACTAGCGGGAGGGGCAGATACGCAGTATTTT.

This clonotype was picked up a small number of times. The J gene is TRBJ2-5, the V gene TRBV6-1, with D uncertain. The ends were cut back, 7 bases at V and 5 bases at J, with 23 bases in the middle. The CDR3 runs to 16 residues. The germline V gene has CDR1 MNHNS and CDR2 SASEGT. The CDR3 region has the DNA TGTGCCAGCACTCCCATCCGAAGTTTGATGGGGGAGACCCAGTACTTC. This encodes CASTPIRSLMGETQYF.

This chain uses TRBV5-1 with TRBJ2-7, with 10 nucleotides matching TRBD2. The CDR3 consists of 15 residues. Germline CDR1 SGHRS, CDR2 YFSETQ. V lost 2 bases and J lost 4; bases outside the gene matches: 6. In DNA, the CDR3 is TGCGCCAGCAGCTTCAGCGGGAGGGCCACATACGAGCAGTACTTC. Its translation is CASSFSGRATYEQYF.

A few counts support this clonotype. The chain joins TRBV20-1 to TRBJ2-3; D remains unclear. This CDR3 has 14 residues. Germline values: CDR1 DFQATT, CDR2 SNEGSKA (reference sequence). V lost 7 bases and J lost 0, with 14 bases in between. In DNA form, the CDR3 reads TGCAGTGGGCCTTCCAAGACTAGCACAGATACGCAGTATTTT. Translated, it gives CSGPSKTSTDTQYF.

V gene TRBV7-8 combines with J gene TRBJ1-2; D is possibly TRBD1 (5 bases). The CDR3 totals 14 residues. CDR1 and CDR2 (germline): SGHVS, FQNEAQ. V dropped 0 bases and J dropped 3 bases, with 8 bases sitting between them. CDR3: CASSLARQHYGYTF. The DNA of the CDR3 is TGTGCCAGCAGCTTAGCGCGACAGCACTATGGCTACACCTTC.

This chain joins TRBV29-1 and TRBJ2-6; D may match TRBD1 or TRBD2 (5 bases each). CDR3 size: 17 residues. Trimming removed 6 bases at V and 0 bases at J, with 18 bases between. Germline assignment: CDR1 SQVTM and CDR2 ANQGSEA. The CDR3 DNA reads as TGCAGCGTGAGGGACGGACTTTATGCCTCTGGGGCCAACGTCCTGACTTTC. Protein: CSVRDGLYASGANVLTF.

This clonotype was recorded a few times. V usage is TRBV6-1 and J usage is TRBJ1-2; D ambiguous. In germline, CDR1 is MNHNS, CDR2 SASEGT. V was clipped by 1 base and J by 7 bases, with 16 bases between them. The CDR3 has 15 residues. CDR3 sequence reads: CASSEVWNPVGGYTF. As DNA, the CDR3 is TGTGCCAGCAGTGAAGTATGGAACCCAGTGGGTGGCTACACCTTC.

In this sample, this clonotype turned up many times. The CDR3 sequence is CSGEAGGYNEQFF. In nucleotides, the CDR3 is TGCAGCGGGGAGGCGGGAGGGTACAATGAGCAGTTCTTC. The genes are TRBV20-1 and TRBJ2-1, with 9 bases identical to TRBD2. The CDR3 contains 13 residues. Per germline, CDR1 DFQATT and CDR2 SNEGSKA (reference sequence).

The chain joins TRBV7-2 to TRBJ2-7, with unresolved D. CDR3 size: 13 residues. Germline CDR1 is SGHTA and CDR2 is FQGNSA. Between the trimmed V and J ends, which lost 1 base and 5 bases, there was a span of 9 bases. CDR3 in amino acids: CASSLVAVHEQYF. DNA of the CDR3: TGTGCCAGCAGCTTAGTTGCGGTTCACGAGCAGTACTTC.

The chain is built from TRBV20-1 and TRBJ1-6; unclear D gene. In germline, CDR1 is DFQATT, CDR2 SNEGSKA (reference sequence). The CDR3 is 12 amino acids. The germline V and J ends were trimmed by 6 bases and 6 bases, with 9 bases remaining between them. CDR3 sequence: CSAPIGNSPLHF. The CDR3 nucleotides read TGCAGTGCCCCCATTGGTAATTCACCCCTCCACTTT.

This clonotype was observed once. V gene TRBV6-5 combines with J gene TRBJ1-1; 8 nucleotides match TRBD1. In germline, CDR1 is MNHEY, CDR2 SVGAGI. The junction had 3 bases not matched to a gene; V was cut back by 2 bases and J by 1 base. CDR3 length equals 15 residues. The CDR3 coding sequence is TGTGCCAGCAGTTACCGGGGGACAGGGAACACTGAAGCTTTCTTT. Its protein product is CASSYRGTGNTEAFF.

This clonotype came up a few times. V is TRBV5-6 and J is TRBJ2-3; TRBD1 matches 7 bases. The CDR3 runs to 16 residues. Unmatched junction bases numbered 9, after V lost 4 bases and J lost 1 base. In germline, CDR1 is SGHDT, CDR2 YYEEEE. The CDR3, as DNA: TGTGCCAGCAGCCCCACAGGGGCCTCGCGCACAGATACGCAGTATTTT. Protein: CASSPTGASRTDTQYF.

J is TRBJ2-3 and V is TRBV7-6; 10 bases map to TRBD1. The germline V gene has CDR1 SGHVS and CDR2 FNYEAQ. The CDR3 is 16 residues long. The trim removed 7 bases at V and 2 bases at J, leaving 9 bases unmatched. The CDR3 region is CASTNPGQGTTDTQYF. The CDR3 DNA is TGTGCCAGCACCAACCCGGGACAGGGGACCACAGATACGCAGTATTTT.

The V call is TRBV9, the J call TRBJ1-2, with D perhaps matching TRBD1 (5 bases). Looked up from germline, CDR1 is SGDLS and CDR2 is YYNGEE. The V gene lost 3 bases and the J gene lost 4 bases, with 16 bases spanning the gap. The CDR3 contains 15 residues. For the CDR3, the DNA is TGTGCCAGCAGCGCCGACCAGGGACCGATCTATGGCTACACCTTC. Protein sequence: CASSADQGPIYGYTF. Drawing the rest from reference TRBV9 and TRBJ1-2, the complete variable domain is DSGVTQTPKHLITATGQRVTLRCSPRSGDLSVYWYQQSLDQGLQFLIQYYNGEERAKGNILERFSAQQFPDLHSELNLSSLELGDSALYFCASSADQGPIYGYTFGSGTRLTVV.

This sequence joins TRBV12-3 or TRBV12-4 and TRBJ2-4; D call uncertain. This CDR3 comprises 14 residues. V lost 5 bases and J lost 1, with 9 bases in between. The DNA of the CDR3 is TGTGCCAGCAGTCCCGGTGTGGCCAAAAACATTCAGTACTTC. It codes for CASSPGVAKNIQYF.